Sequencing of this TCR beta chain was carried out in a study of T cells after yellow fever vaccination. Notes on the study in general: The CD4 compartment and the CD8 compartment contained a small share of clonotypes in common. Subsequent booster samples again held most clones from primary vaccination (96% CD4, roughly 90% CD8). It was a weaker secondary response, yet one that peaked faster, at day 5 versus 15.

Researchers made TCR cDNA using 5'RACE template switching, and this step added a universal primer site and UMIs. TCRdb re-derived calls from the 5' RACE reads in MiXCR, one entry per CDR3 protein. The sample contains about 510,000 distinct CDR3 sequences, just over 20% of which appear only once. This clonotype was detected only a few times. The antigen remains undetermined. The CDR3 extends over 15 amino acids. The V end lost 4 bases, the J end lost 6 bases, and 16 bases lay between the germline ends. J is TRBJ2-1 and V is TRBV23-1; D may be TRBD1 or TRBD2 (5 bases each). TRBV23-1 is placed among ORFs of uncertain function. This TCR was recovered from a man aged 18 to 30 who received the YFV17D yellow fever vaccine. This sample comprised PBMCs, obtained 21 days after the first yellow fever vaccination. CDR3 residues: CASSRRTGASNEQFF. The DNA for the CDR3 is TGCGCCAGCAGTCGAAGGACCGGGGCTAGCAATGAGCAGTTCTTC.